These 10 T cell receptor beta chains originate from one sample sequenced in a study of blood T cell dynamics during melanoma immunotherapy. The table came from immunoSEQ multiplex PCR; TCRdb's copy has only in-frame clones and leaves some out. Among 12,000 or so clones listed, roughly 89% were seen once. Indicated time point: pre-treatment baseline. The specimen comprised blood, sampled from a patient treated with checkpoint blockade. These TCRs come from a human donor with melanoma.

J is TRBJ2-5 and V is TRBV28, with D possibly being TRBD1 (5 bases). The CDR3 is 13 residues long. V was clipped by 3 bases and J by 0 bases, with 5 bases between them. In germline, CDR1 is MDHEN, CDR2 SYDVKM. CDR3 amino acids: CASSLTDQETQYF. CDR3 coding DNA: TGTGCCAGCAGTTTGACAGACCAAGAGACCCAGTACTTC.

J is TRBJ2-1 and V is TRBV30, with D unresolved. The CDR3 sequence is 14 residues long. Trimming pared 0 bases from V and 6 bases from J, leaving 12 bases between. Per the germline V gene, CDR1 is GTSNPN and CDR2 is SVGIG (reference sequence). DNA of the CDR3: TGTGCCTGGAGTGTACGGGTCGGCAGCAATGAGCAGTTCTTC. As protein: CAWSVRVGSNEQFF.

The chain carries TRBV6-6 and TRBJ2-7, with 12 bases that match TRBD2. The CDR3 is 12 residues long. CDR1 is MNHNY and CDR2 is SVGAGI in the germline V gene (reference sequence). Trimming took 6 bases from V and 13 from J; bases not matched to a gene: 7. The DNA for the CDR3 is TGTGCCAGCAGAGCCACTAGCGGGAGGACTTACTTC. Translated, it gives CASRATSGRTYF.

The chain employs TRBV5-4 and TRBJ1-2; D remains ambiguous. The CDR3 totals 14 residues. Germline V gene sequence: CDR1 SGHNT, CDR2 YYREEE (reference sequence). V lost 4 bases and J lost 8, with 18 bases in between. DNA of the CDR3: TGTGCCAGCAGCCCCGAGGGCAGGTCATGGGGCTACACCTTC. Protein sequence: CASSPEGRSWGYTF.

J is TRBJ1-1 and V is TRBV4-2, with D maybe TRBD1 (5 bases). The germline gives CDR1 LGHNA, CDR2 YNFKEQ. The CDR3 is made up of 16 amino acids. V lost 0 bases to trimming and J lost 5 bases, with 16 bases between them. For the CDR3, the DNA is TGTGCCAGCAGCCAAGAGCCCCGCGGCGGGGCGACTGAAGCTTTCTTT. Translation: CASSQEPRGGATEAFF.

The chain joins TRBV7-9 to TRBJ2-3; D gene unclear. The CDR3 covers 13 residues. V was shortened by 4 bases and J by 2 bases, with 7 bases between the two germline ends. Germline CDR1 SEHNR, CDR2 FQNEAQ (reference sequence). This chain's CDR3 is CASSSSPTDTQYF. The DNA of the CDR3 is TGTGCCAGCAGCTCCAGCCCCACAGATACGCAGTATTTT.

CDR3 DNA: TGCGCCAGCACAAGGGGAGCCCCTGGTGTCACTGAAGCTTTCTTT. Translation gives CASTRGAPGVTEAFF. This chain uses TRBV4-3 with TRBJ1-1; perhaps TRBD1 as D (5 bases). V gave up 7 bases and J gave up 4 bases, with 19 bases separating them. Germline lookup yields CDR1 LGHNA and CDR2 YSLEER. The CDR3 contains 15 residues.

This clone has only one observation. The chain employs TRBV19 and TRBJ2-3; unclear D gene. CDR3 size: 14 residues. Looked up from germline, CDR1 is LNHDA and CDR2 is SQIVND (reference sequence). V shed 6 bases and J shed 4 bases, with 14 bases lying between them. The DNA of the CDR3 is TGTGCCAGTAGCAGTCCCAACTCCGCAGATACGCAGTATTTT. Protein sequence: CASSSPNSADTQYF.

The chain is built from TRBV5-4 and TRBJ1-3; the match to TRBD1 covers 9 bases. Germline loops: CDR1 SGHNT, CDR2 YYREEE (reference sequence). Trimming cost V 4 bases and J 3 bases; bases outside gene matches: 5. The CDR3 covers 15 residues. The CDR3 spells CASSQDRGFGNTIYF. The CDR3 DNA follows: TGTGCCAGCAGCCAGGACAGGGGTTTTGGAAACACCATATATTTT.

This sequence joins TRBV10-1 and TRBJ2-7; 9 bases align to TRBD2. With 0 bases clipped from V and 5 bases from J, the junction kept 5 bases outside the gene matches. CDR1 is WNHNN, CDR2 SYGVQD, per germline (reference sequence). The CDR3 is made up of 15 amino acids. The CDR3 protein is CASSESQREVDEQYF. The CDR3 region has the DNA TGCGCCAGCAGTGAGTCACAGCGGGAGGTCGACGAGCAGTACTTC.